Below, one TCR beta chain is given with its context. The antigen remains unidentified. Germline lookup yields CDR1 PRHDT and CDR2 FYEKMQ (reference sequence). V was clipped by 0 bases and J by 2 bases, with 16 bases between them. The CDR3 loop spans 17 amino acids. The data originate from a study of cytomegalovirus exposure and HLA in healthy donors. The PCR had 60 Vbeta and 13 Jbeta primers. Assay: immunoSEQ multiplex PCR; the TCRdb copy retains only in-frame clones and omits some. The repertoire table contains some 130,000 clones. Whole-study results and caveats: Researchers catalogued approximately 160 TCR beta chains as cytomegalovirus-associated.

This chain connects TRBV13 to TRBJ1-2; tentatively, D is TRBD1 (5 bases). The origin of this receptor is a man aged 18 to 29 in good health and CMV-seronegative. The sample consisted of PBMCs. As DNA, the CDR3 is TGTGCCAGCAGCTTAGGCGGCAGGGCGAAAGGCAACTATGGCTACACCTTC. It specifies CASSLGGRAKGNYGYTF.